Included here is one TCR beta chain sequence, with context. This entry comes from a study of blood T cell repertoires in COVID-19. Study at large: In each case, the material was cDNA or gDNA derived from T cells, B-cell-depleted T cells, or PBMCs.

Libraries were prepared by immunoSEQ multiplex PCR; TCRdb keeps only in-frame clonotypes and omits some of them. The profile shows approximately 100,000 clones, more than 75% of them singletons. The CDR3 spans 15 residues. Trimming cost V 2 bases and J 2 bases, with 14 bases left between them. Germline-derived CDR1 and CDR2 are SGDLS and YYNGEE. The chain joins TRBV9 to TRBJ2-7, with D tentatively TRBD2 (5 bases). Material for sequencing was peripheral blood. This receptor was identified in a woman in her 30s with acute or convalescent COVID-19. The chain's CDR3 is CASSVDSQRAYEQYF. CDR3 DNA sequence: TGTGCCAGCAGCGTGGACTCTCAAAGGGCCTACGAGCAGTACTTC.